The entry that follows covers one T cell receptor beta chain sequence. Antigen: not known. The data derive from a study of T-cell memory formation after mild COVID-19. Study findings and constraints: Nothing confirmed that second-wave clones peaking on day 37 were specific for SARS-CoV-2.

Via MiXCR, TCRdb re-called the 5' RACE reads, giving one row per CDR3 protein. The sample has tens of thousands of distinct CDR3 sequences, approximately 23% seen once. The V gene lost 8 bases and the J gene lost 3 bases, with 10 bases spanning the gap. This CDR3 is 12 amino acids long. CDR1 ENHRY and CDR2 SYGVKD come from the germline V gene. The receptor was derived from a man younger than 35 who had mild COVID-19 (a few samples of this study predate the infection). Cell type and time point are not known. The specimen was PBMCs or a T cell subset sorted from them (not recorded which). This sequence joins TRBV10-3 and TRBJ2-5, with a tentative D call TRBD2 (5 bases). CDR3 sequence reads: CAIRKEEETQYF. The CDR3 DNA follows: TGTGCCATCCGGAAGGAGGAAGAGACCCAGTACTTC.